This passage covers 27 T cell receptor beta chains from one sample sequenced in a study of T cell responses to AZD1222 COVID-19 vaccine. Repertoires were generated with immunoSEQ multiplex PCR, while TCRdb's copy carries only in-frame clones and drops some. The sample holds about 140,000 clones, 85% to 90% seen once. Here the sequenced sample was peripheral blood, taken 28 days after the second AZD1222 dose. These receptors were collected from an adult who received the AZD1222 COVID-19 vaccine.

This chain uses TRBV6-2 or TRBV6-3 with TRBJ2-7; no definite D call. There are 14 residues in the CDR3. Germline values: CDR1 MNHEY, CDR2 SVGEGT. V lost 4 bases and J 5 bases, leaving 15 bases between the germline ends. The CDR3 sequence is CASSSPTRSHEQYF. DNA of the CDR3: TGTGCCAGCAGTTCCCCCACCCGTTCCCACGAGCAGTACTTC.

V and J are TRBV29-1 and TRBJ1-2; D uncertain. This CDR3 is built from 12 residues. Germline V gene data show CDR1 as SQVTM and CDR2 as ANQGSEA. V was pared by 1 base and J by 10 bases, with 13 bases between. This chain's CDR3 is CSVEGPNFNYTF. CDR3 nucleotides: TGCAGCGTTGAAGGACCTAACTTCAACTACACCTTC.

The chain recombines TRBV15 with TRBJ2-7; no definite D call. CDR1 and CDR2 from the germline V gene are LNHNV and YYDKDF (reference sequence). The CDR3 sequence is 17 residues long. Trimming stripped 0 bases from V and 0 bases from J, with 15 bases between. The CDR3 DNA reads TGTGCCACCAGCAGAGAAGATAAAGCGATAAGCTCCTACGAGCAGTACTTC. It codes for CATSREDKAISSYEQYF.

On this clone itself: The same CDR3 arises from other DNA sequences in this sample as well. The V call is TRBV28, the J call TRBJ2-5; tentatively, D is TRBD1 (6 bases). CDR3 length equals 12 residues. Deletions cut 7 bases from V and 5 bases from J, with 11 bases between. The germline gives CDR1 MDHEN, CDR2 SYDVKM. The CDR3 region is CASKGEVETQYF. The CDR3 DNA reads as TGTGCCAGCAAGGGGGAAGTGGAGACCCAGTACTTC.

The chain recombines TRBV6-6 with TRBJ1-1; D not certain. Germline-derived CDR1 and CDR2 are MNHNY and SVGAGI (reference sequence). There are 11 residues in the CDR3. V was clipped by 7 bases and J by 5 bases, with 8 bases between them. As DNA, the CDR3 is TGTGCCAGCATCAATCGGACTGAAGCTTTCTTT. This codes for CASINRTEAFF.

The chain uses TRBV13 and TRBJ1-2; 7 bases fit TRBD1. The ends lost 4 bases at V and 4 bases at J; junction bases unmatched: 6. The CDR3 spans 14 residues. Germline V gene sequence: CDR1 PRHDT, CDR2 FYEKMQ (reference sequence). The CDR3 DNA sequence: TGTGCCAGCAGCTCGACCCGGGACAGCTATGGCTACACCTTC. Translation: CASSSTRDSYGYTF.

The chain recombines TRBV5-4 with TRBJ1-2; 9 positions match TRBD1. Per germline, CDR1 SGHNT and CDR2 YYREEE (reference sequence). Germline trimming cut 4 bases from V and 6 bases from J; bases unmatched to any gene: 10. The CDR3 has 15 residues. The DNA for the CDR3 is TGTGCCAGCAGCGGTAGATTCGGACAGGGGAATGGCTACACCTTC. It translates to CASSGRFGQGNGYTF.

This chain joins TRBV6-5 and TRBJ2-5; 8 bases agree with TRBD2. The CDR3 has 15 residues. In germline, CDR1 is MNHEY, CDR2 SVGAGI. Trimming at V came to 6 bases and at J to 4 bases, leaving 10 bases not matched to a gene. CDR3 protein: CASSITSGPTETQYF. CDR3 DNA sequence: TGTGCCAGCAGCATTACTAGCGGCCCCACAGAGACCCAGTACTTC.

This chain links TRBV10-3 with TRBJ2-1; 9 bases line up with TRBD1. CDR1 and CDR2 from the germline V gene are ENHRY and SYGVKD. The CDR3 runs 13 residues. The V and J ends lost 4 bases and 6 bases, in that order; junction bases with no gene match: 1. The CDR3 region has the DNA TGTGCCATCAGTGGACAGGGGGGCAATGAGCAGTTCTTC. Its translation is CAISGQGGNEQFF.

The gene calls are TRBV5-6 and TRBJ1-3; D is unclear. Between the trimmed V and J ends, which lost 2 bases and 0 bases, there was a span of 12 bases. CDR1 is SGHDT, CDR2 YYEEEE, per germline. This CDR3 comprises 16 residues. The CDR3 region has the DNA TGTGCCAGCAGCTTTAGCTACACCAGCTCTGGAAACACCATATATTTT. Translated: CASSFSYTSSGNTIYF. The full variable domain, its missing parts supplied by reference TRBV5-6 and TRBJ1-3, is DAGVTQSPTHLIKTRGQQVTLRCSPKSGHDTVSWYQQALGQGPQFIFQYYEEEERQRGNFPDRFSGHQFPNYSSELNVNALLLGDSALYLCASSFSYTSSGNTIYFGEGSWLTVV.

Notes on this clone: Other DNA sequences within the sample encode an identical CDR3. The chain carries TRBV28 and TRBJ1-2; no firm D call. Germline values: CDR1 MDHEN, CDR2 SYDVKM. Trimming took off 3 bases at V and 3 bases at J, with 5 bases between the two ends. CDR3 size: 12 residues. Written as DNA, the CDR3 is TGTGCCAGCAGTTTTTCTGACTATGGCTACACCTTC. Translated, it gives CASSFSDYGYTF.

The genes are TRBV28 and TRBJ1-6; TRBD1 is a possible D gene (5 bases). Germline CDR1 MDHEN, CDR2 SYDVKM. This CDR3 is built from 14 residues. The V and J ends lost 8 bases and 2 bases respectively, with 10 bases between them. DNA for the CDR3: TGTGCCAGCGGAGGGGTCCCCTATAATTCACCCCTCCACTTT. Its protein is CASGGVPYNSPLHF.

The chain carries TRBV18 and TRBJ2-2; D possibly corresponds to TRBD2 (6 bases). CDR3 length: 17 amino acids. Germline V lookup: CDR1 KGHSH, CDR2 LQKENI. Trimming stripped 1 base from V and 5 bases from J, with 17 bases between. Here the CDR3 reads CASSPRAGLPGTGELFF. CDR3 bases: TGTGCCAGCTCACCACGGGCGGGGCTCCCGGGGACCGGGGAGCTGTTTTTT.

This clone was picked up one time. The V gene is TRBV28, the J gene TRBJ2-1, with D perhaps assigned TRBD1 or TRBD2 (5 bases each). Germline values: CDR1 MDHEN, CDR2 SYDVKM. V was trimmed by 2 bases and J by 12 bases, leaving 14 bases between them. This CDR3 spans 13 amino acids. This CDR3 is CASSLGDGFVQFF. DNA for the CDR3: TGTGCCAGCAGTTTAGGGGACGGCTTTGTGCAGTTCTTC.

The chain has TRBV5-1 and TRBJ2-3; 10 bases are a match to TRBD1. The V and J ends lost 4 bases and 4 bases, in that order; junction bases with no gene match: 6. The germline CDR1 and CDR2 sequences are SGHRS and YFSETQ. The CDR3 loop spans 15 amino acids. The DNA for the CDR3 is TGCGCCAGCAGCCAGACAGGGGGCAGCGCAGATACGCAGTATTTT. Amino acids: CASSQTGGSADTQYF.

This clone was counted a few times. The CDR3 is CASSLGRGGLAKNIQYF. In DNA form, the CDR3 reads TGTGCCAGCAGTTTGGGGCGCGGGGGCCTAGCCAAAAACATTCAGTACTTC. The chain carries TRBV28 and TRBJ2-4; possible D gene TRBD2, 7 bases. Germline CDR1 is MDHEN and CDR2 is SYDVKM. The CDR3 sequence is 17 residues long. With 3 bases removed from V and 0 bases from J, the gap between germline ends came to 15 bases.

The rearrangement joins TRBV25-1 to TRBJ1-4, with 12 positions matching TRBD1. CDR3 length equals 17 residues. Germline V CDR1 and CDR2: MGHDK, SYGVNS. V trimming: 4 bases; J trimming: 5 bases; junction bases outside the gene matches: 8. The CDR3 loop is CASSVGTGGGINEKLFF. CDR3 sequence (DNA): TGTGCCAGCAGTGTGGGGACAGGGGGCGGGATCAATGAAAAACTGTTTTTT. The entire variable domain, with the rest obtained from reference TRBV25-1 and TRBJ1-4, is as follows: EADIYQTPRYLVIGTGKKITLECSQTMGHDKMYWYQQDPGMELHLIHYSYGVNSTEKGDLSSESTVSRIRTEHFPLTLESARPSHTSQYLCASSVGTGGGINEKLFFGSGTQLSVL.

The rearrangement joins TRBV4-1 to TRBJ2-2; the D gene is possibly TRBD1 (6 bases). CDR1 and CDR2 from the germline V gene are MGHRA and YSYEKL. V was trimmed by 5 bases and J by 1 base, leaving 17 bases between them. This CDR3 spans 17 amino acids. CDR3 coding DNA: TGCGCCAGCAGCACGTCCGGCAGGGGCCTGAACACCGGGGAGCTGTTTTTT. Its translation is CASSTSGRGLNTGELFF.

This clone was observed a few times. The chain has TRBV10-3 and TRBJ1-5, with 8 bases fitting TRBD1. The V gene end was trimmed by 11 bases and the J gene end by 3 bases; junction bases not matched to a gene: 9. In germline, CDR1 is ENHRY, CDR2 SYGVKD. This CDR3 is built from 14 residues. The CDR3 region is CASSDRAYNQPQHF. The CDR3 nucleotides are TGTGCCTCGTCGGACAGGGCCTACAATCAGCCCCAGCATTTT.

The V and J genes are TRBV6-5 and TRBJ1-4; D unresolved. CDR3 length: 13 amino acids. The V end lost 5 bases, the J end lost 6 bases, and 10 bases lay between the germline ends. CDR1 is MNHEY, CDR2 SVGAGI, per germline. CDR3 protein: CASSRSEYEKLFF. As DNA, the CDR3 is TGTGCCAGCAGTCGGAGTGAATATGAAAAACTGTTTTTT.

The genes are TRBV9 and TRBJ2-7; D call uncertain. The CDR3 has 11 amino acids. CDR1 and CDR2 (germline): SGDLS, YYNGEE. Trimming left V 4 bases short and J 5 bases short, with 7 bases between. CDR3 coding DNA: TGTGCCAGCAGCCCCGCCCACGAGCAGTACTTC. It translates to CASSPAHEQYF.

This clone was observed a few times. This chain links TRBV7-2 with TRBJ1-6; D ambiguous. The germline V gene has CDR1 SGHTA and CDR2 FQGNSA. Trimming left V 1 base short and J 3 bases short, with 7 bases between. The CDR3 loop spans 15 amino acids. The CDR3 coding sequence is TGTGCCAGCAGCTTAGGACCTGACTATAATTCACCCCTCCACTTT. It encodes CASSLGPDYNSPLHF.

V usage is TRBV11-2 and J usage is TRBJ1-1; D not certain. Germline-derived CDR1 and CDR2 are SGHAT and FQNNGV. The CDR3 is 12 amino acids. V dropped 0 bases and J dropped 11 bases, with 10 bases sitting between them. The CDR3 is CASSLDGPQAFF. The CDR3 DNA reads TGTGCCAGCAGCTTAGATGGGCCTCAGGCTTTCTTT. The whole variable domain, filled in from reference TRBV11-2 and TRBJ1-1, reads EAGVAQSPRYKIIEKRQSVAFWCNPISGHATLYWYQQILGQGPKLLIQFQNNGVVDDSQLPKDRFSAERLKGVDSTLKIQPAKLEDSAVYLCASSLDGPQAFFGQGTRLTVV.

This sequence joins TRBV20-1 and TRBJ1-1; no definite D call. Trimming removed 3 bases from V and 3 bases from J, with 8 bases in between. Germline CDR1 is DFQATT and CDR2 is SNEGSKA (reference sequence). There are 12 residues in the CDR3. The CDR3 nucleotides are TGCAGTGCTAGTAGGTTTGACACTGAAGCTTTCTTT. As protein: CSASRFDTEAFF.

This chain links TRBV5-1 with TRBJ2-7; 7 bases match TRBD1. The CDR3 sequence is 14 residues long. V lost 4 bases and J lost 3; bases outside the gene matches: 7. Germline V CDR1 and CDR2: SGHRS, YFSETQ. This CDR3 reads CASSRGGADYEQYF. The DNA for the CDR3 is TGCGCCAGCAGCCGAGGGGGCGCGGACTACGAGCAGTACTTC.

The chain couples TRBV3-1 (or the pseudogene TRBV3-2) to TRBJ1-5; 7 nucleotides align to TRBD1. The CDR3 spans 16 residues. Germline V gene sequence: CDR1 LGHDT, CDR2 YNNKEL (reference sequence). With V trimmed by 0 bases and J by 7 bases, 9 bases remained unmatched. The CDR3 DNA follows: TGTGCCAGCAGCCAAGATATGATGAGGGGGCGGCAGCCCCAGCATTTT. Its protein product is CASSQDMMRGRQPQHF.

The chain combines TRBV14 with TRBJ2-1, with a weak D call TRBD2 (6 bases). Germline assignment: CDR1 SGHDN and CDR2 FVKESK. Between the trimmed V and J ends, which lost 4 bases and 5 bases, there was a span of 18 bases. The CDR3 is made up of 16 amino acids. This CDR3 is CASSRGAGRVDNEQFF. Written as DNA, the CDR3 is TGTGCCAGCAGCCGTGGGGCGGGACGGGTTGACAATGAGCAGTTCTTC.